A selection of T cell receptor beta chains follows, all from one sample in a study of cytomegalovirus exposure and HLA in healthy donors. Some clones are missing from TCRdb's copy, which holds only in-frame ones; the method was immunoSEQ multiplex PCR. The sample records under 200,000 clones, roughly four fifths being singletons. Sequencing was performed on PBMCs. The source of these receptors is a woman between 25 and 40 years old in good health and CMV-seropositive. CDR3s include the opening cysteine and the closing phenylalanine or tryptophan. Fields, in order: clone size, D gene, J gene, V gene, CDR3 DNA, CDR3 protein. The D gene is left open where the match is weak. Some rows have no size entry. The others give once, few or many, or a class for an expanded clone.

>-|-|TRBJ1-5|TRBV2
TGTGCCAGCAGTGAAGCGCTTCTAGGCCAGCCCCAGCATTTT
CASSEALLGQPQHF
>-|-|TRBJ2-5|TRBV7-9
-
CASSLVGTGSRYF
>-|TRBD2|TRBJ2-1|TRBV19
TGTGCCAGTAGTCCTCCGGGACTAGCGGGGTACAATGAGCAGTTCTTC
CASSPPGLAGYNEQFF
>-|-|TRBJ2-1|TRBV5-1
TGCGCCAGCAGGGTTATAGCGGGACAGAATGAGCAGTTCTTC
CASRVIAGQNEQFF
>-|-|TRBJ2-1|TRBV30
TGTGCCTGGAGGGCCCCAGGGTACAATGAGCAGTTCTTC
CAWRAPGYNEQFF
>-|-|TRBJ2-7|TRBV7-2
TGTGCCAGCAGCTTAGTCGGAGCCTCCTACGAGCAGTACTTC
CASSLVGASYEQYF
>few|-|TRBJ2-1|TRBV5-4
TGTGCCAGCAGCTTGCGCGGTGAGCAGTTCTTC
CASSLRGEQFF
>once|-|TRBJ2-7|TRBV4-1
TGCGCCAGCAGCTTACAGGGAAGTACCTACGAGCAGTACTTC
CASSLQGSTYEQYF
>-|-|TRBJ2-6|TRBV5-6
TGTGCCAGCAGCTTGCTAAAAAGGAGCTCTGGGGCCAACGTCCTGACTTTC
CASSLLKRSSGANVLTF
>-|-|TRBJ1-4|TRBV4-1
TGCGCCAGCAGCCAAGACGGGAGGGAAAAACTGTTTTTT
CASSQDGREKLFF
>-|-|TRBJ1-5|TRBV6-1
TGTGCCAGCAGTGACCTAACAGGGCAGCAGCCCCAGCATTTT
CASSDLTGQQPQHF
>-|TRBD1|TRBJ1-1|TRBV28
TGTGCCGGCAGTAGTTTGGGACAGGGGAACACTGAAGCTTTCTTT
CAGSSLGQGNTEAFF
>-|-|TRBJ1-1|TRBV27
TGTGCCAGCAGTTTAGGCCCCGAAGCTTTCTTT
CASSLGPEAFF
>-|TRBD1|TRBJ1-3|TRBV27
TGTGCCAGCCGGGACAGGGGCTCTGGGAACACCATATATTTT
CASRDRGSGNTIYF
>-|TRBD1|TRBJ2-7|TRBV28
TGTGCCAGCACCACAGGACAGGGGTCCCACGAGCAGTACTTC
CASTTGQGSHEQYF
>-|TRBD1|TRBJ1-2|TRBV9
TGTGCCAGCAGACGGACAGGGGATCATCGCTACACCTTC
CASRRTGDHRYTF
>-|TRBD2|TRBJ2-7|TRBV7-8
TGTGCCAGCAGCCGAACTAGCGGGAGGGCCTCCGAGCAGTACTTC
CASSRTSGRASEQYF